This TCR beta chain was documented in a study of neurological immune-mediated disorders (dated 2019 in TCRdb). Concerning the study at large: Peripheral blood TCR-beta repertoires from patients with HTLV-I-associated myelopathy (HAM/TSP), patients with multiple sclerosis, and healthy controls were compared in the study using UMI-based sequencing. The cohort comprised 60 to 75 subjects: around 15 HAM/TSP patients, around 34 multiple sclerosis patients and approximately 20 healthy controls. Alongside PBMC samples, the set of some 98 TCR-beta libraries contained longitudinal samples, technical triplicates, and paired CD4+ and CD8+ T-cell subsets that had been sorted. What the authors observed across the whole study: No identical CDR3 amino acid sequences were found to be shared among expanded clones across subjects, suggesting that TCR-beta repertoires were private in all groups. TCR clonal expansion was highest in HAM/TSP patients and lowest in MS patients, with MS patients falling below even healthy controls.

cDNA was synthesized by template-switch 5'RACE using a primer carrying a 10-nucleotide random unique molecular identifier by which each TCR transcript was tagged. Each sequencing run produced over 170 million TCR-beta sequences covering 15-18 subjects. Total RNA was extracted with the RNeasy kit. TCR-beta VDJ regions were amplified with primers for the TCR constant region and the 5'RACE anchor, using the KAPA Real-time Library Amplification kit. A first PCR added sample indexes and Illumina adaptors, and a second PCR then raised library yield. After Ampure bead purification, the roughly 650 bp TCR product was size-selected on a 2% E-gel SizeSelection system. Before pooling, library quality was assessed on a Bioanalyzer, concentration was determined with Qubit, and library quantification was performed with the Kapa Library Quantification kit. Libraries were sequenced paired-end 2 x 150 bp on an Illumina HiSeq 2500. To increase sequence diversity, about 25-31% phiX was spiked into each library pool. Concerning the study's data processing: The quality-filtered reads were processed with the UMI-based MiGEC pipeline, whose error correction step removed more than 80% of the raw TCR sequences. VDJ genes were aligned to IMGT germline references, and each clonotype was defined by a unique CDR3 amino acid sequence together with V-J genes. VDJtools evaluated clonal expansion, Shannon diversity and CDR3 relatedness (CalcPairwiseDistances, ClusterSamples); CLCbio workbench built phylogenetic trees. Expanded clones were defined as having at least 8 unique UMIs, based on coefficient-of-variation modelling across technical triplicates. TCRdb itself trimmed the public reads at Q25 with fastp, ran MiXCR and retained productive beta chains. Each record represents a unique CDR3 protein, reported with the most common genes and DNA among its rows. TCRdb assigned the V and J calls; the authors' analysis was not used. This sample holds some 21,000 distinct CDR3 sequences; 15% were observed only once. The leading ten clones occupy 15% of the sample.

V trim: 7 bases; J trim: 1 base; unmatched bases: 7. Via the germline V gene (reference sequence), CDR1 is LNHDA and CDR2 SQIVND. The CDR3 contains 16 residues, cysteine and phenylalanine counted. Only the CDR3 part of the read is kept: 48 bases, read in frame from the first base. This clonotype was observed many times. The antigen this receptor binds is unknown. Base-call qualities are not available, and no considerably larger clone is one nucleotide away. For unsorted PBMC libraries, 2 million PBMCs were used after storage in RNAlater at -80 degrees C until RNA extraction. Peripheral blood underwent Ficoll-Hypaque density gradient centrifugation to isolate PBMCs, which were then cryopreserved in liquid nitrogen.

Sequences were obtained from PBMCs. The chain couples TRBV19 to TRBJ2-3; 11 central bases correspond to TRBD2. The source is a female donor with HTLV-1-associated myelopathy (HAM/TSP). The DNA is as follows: TGTGCCAGTAACACCCAGACTAGCGGGGGCACAGATACGCAGTATTTT. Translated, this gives CASNTQTSGGTDTQYF.